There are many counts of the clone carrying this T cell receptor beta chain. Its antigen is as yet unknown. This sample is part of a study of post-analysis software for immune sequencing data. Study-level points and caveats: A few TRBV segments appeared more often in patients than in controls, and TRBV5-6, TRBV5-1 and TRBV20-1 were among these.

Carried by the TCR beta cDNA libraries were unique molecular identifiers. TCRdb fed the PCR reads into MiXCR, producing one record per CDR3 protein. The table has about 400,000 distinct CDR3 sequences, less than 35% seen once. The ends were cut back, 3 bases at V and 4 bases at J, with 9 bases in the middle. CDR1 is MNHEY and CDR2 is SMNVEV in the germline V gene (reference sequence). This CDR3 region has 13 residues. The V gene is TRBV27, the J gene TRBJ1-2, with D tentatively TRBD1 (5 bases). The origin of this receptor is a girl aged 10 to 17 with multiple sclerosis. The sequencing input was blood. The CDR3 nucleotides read TGTGCCAGCAGTTTGCGGGGCGGCTATGGCTACACCTTC. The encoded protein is CASSLRGGYGYTF.